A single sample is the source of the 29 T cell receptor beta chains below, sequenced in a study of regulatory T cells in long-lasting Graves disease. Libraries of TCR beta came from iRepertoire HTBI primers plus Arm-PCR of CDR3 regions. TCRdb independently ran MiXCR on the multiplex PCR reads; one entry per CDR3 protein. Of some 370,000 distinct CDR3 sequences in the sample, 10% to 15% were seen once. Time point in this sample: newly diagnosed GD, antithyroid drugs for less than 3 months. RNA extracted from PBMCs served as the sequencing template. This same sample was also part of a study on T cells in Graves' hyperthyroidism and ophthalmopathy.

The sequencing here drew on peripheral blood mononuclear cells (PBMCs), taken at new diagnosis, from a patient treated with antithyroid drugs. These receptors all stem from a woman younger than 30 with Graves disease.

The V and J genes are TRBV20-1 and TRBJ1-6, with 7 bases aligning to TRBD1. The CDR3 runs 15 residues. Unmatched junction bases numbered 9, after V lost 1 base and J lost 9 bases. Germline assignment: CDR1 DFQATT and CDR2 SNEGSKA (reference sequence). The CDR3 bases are TGCAGTGCTAGAGGTGGAGGGGGCGCAGGTTCACCCCTCCACTTT. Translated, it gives CSARGGGGAGSPLHF.

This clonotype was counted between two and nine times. The CDR3 nucleotides are TGTGCCAGCAGTTTATTATCCGGATACGAGCAGTACTTC. It codes for CASSLLSGYEQYF. The rearrangement links TRBV28 to TRBJ2-7, with D uncertain. Germline V gene lookup returns CDR1 MDHEN and CDR2 SYDVKM. Trimming cost V 1 base and J 4 bases, with 8 bases left between them. The CDR3 contains 13 residues.

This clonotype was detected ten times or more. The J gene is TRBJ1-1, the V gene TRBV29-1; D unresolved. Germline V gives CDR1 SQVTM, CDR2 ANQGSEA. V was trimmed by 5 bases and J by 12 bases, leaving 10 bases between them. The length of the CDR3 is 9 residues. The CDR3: CSVTLFPFF. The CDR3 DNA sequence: TGCAGCGTTACCTTATTCCCTTTCTTT.

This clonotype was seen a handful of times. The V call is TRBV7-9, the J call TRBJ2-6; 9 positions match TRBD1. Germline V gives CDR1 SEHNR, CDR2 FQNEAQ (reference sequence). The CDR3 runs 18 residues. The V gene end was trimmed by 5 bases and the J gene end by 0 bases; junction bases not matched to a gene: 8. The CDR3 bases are TGTGCCAGCAGCGACCGGGACAGGGAAATCTCTGGGGCCAACGTCCTGACTTTC. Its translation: CASSDRDREISGANVLTF.

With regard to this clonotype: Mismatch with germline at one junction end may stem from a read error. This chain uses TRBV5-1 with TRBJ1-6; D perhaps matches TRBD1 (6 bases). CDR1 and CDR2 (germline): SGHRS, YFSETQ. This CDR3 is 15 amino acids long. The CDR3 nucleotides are TGCGCCAGCAGCTTGGGGACAGCGAAGAATTCACCCCCCCACTTT. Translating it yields CASSLGTAKNSPPHF.

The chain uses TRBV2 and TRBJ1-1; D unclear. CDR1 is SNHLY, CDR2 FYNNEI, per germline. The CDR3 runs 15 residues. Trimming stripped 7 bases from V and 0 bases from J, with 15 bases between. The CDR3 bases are TGTGCCAGCACTTCGACGGAGGGAATGAACACTGAAGCTTTCTTT. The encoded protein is CASTSTEGMNTEAFF.

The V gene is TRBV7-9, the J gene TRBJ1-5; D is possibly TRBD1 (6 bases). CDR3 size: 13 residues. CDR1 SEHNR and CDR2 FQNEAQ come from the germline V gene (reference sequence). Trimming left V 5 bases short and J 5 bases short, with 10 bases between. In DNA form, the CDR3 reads TGTGCCAGCAGCCTCAGGGGACATCAGCCCCAGCATTTT. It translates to CASSLRGHQPQHF.

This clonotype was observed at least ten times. The CDR3 DNA reads as TGTGCCAGCACCACGGGGCGTCTAGCGGAGACTAGGGATGAGCAGTTCTTC. Protein: CASTTGRLAETRDEQFF. The chain combines TRBV7-2 with TRBJ2-1; 7 bases agree with TRBD2. CDR1 is SGHTA, CDR2 FQGNSA, per germline. The CDR3 is 17 residues long. Germline trimming cut 7 bases from V and 8 bases from J; bases unmatched to any gene: 20.

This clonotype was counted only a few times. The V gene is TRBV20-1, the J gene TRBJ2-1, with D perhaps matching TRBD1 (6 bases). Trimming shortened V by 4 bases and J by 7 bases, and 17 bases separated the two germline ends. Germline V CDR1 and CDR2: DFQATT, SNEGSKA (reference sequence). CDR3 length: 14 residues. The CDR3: CSAIVGTSINEQFF. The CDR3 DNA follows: TGCAGTGCTATAGTCGGGACAAGTATTAATGAGCAGTTCTTC.

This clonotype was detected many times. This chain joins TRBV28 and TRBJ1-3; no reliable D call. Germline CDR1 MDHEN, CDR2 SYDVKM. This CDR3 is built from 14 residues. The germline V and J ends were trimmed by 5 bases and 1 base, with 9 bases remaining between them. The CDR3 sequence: CASSLRLSGNTIYF. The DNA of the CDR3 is TGTGCCAGCAGTCTCCGATTGTCTGGAAACACCATATATTTT.

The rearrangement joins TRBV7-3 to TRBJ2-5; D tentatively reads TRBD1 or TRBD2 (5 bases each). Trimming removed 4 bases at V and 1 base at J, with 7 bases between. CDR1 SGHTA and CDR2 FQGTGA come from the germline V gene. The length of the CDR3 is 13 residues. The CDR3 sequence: CASSSGPQETQYF. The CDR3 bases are TGTGCCAGCAGCTCGGGACCCCAAGAGACCCAGTACTTC.

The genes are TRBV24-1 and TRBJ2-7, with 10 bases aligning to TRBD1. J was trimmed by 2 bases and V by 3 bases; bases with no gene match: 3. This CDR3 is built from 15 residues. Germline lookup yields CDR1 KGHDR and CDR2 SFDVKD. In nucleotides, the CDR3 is TGTGCCACCAGTGATGGACAGGGGGAGACCTACGAGCAGTACTTC. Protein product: CATSDGQGETYEQYF.

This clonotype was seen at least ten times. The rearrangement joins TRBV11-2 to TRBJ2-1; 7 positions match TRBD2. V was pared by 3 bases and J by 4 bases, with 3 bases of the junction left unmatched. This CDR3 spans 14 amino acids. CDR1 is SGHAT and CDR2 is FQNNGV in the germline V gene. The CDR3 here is CASSFRGDYNEQFF. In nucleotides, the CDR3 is TGTGCCAGCAGCTTTCGGGGGGATTACAATGAGCAGTTCTTC.

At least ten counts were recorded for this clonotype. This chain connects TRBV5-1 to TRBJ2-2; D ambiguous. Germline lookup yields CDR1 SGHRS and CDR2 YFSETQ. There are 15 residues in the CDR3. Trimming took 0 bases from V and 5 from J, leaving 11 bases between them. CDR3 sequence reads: CASSLVAAMTGELFF. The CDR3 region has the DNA TGCGCCAGCAGCTTGGTAGCAGCGATGACCGGGGAGCTGTTTTTT.

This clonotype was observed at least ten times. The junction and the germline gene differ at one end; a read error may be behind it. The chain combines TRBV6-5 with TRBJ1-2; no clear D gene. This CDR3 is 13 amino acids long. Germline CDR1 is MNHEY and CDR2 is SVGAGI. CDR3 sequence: CASSYGRDYGYTF. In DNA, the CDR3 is TGTGCCAGCAGTTACGGCAGAGACTACGGCTACACCTTC.

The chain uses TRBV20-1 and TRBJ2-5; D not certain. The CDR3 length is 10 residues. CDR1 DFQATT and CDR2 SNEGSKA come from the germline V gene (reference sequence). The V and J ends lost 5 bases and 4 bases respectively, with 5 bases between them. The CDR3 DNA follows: TGCAGTGCTCCTACAGAGACCCAGTACTTC. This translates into CSAPTETQYF.

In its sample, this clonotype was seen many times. The DNA of the CDR3 is TGTGCCAGTAGTATCGTGACAGGGGCCACCGGGGAGCTGTTTTTT. This encodes CASSIVTGATGELFF. The chain couples TRBV19 to TRBJ2-2; 8 bases are shared with TRBD1. Looked up from germline, CDR1 is LNHDA and CDR2 is SQIVND (reference sequence). The V gene end was trimmed by 3 bases and the J gene end by 4 bases; junction bases not matched to a gene: 4. The CDR3 has 15 residues.

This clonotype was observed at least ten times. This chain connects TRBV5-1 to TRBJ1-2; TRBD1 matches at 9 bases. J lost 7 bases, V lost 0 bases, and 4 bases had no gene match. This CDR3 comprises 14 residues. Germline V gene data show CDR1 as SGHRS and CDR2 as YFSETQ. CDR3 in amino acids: CASSLEQGASGYTF. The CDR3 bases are TGCGCCAGCAGCTTGGAACAGGGGGCCAGTGGCTACACCTTC.

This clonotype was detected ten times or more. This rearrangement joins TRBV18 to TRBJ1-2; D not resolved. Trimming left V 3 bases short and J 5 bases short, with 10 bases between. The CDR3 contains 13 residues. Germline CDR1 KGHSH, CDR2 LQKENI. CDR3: CASSPPNRYGYTF. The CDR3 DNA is TGTGCCAGCTCACCCCCCAATAGATATGGCTACACCTTC.

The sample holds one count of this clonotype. The CDR3 region is CASSFGSYEQYV. CDR3 in DNA: TGTGCCAGCAGCTTCGGGTCCTACGAGCAGTACGTC. V usage is TRBV13 and J usage is TRBJ2-7; D remains ambiguous. This CDR3 region has 12 residues. Germline lookup yields CDR1 PRHDT and CDR2 FYEKMQ (reference sequence). V shed 3 bases and J shed 1 base, with 4 bases lying between them.

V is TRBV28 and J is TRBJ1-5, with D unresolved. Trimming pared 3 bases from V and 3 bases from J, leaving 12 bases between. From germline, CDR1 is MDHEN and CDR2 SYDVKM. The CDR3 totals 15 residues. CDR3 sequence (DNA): TGTGCCAGCAGTTTTTCGGCGACTATCAATCAGCCCCAGCATTTT. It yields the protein CASSFSATINQPQHF.

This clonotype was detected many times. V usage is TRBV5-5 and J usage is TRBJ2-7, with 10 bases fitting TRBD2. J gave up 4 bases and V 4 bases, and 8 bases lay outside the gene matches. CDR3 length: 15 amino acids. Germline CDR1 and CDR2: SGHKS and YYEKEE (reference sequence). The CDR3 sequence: CASSHPSGRGYEQYF. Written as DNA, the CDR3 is TGTGCCAGCAGCCATCCTAGCGGGAGAGGGTACGAGCAGTACTTC. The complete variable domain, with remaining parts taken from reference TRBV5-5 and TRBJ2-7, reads DAGVTQSPTHLIKTRGQQVTLRCSPISGHKSVSWYQQVLGQGPQFIFQYYEKEERGRGNFPDRFSARQFPNYSSELNVNALLLGDSALYLCASSHPSGRGYEQYFGPGTRLTVT.

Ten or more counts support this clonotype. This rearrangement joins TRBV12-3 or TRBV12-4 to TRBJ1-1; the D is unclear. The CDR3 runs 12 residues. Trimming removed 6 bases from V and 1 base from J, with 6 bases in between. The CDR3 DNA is TGTGCCAGCAGCTGGGGGAACACTGAAGCTTTCTTT. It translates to CASSWGNTEAFF.

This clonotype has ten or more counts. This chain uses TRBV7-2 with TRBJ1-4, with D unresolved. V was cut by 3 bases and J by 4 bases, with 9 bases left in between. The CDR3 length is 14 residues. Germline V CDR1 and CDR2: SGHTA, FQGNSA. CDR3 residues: CASSFEGYNEKLFF. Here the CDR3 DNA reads TGTGCCAGCAGCTTCGAGGGCTATAATGAAAAACTGTTTTTT.

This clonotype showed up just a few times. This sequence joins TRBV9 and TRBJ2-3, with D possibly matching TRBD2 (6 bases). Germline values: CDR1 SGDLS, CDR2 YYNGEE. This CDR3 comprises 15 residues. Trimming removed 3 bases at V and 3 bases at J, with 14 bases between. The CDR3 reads CASSEDYRPTDTQYF. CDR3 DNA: TGTGCCAGCAGCGAGGACTACCGCCCTACAGATACGCAGTATTTT.

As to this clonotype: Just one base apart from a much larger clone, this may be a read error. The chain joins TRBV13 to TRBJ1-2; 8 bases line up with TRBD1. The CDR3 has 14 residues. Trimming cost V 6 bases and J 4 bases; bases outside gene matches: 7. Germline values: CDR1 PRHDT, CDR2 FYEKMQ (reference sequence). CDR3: CASRPGGTGYGYTF. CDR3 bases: TGTGCCAGCAGGCCAGGGGGCACGGGCTATGGCTACACCTTC.

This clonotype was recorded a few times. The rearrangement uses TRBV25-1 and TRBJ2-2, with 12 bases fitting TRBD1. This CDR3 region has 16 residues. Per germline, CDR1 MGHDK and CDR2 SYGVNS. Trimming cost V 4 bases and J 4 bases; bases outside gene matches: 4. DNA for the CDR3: TGTGCCAGCAGTGCAGGGGGACAGGGGGCCACCGGGGAGCTGTTTTTT. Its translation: CASSAGGQGATGELFF.

CDR3: CSARDWGQVSNQPQHF. The CDR3 region has the DNA TGCAGTGCTAGAGATTGGGGACAGGTTAGCAATCAGCCCCAGCATTTT. This chain uses TRBV20-1 with TRBJ1-5, with TRBD1 matching over 8 bases. The ends lost 0 bases at V and 0 bases at J; junction bases unmatched: 4. In germline, CDR1 is DFQATT, CDR2 SNEGSKA (reference sequence). CDR3 length: 16 residues.

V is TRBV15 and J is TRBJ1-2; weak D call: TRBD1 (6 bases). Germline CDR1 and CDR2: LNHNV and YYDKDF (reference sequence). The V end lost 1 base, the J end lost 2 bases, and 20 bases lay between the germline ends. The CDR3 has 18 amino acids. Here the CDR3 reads CATSRAADRTRGNYGYTF. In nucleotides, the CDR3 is TGTGCCACCAGCAGAGCTGCGGACCGGACGAGGGGGAACTATGGCTACACCTTC.